This T cell receptor (beta chain) derives from a study of blood T cell repertoires in COVID-19. Study-level background: PBMCs, B-cell-depleted T cells, or T cells were the source of the cDNA or gDNA that made up the material.

Per the germline V gene, CDR1 is SGHAT and CDR2 is FQNNGV. V lost 5 bases and J lost 3, with 12 bases in between. The CDR3 covers 14 residues. Per the original methods: From reference gene primer amplification, estimates of nucleated cell counts were derived. Measured with immunoSEQ multiplex PCR; TCRdb has only the in-frame clones, and not every one. The V and J calls and clone size are taken from that table; D and trimming were inferred from the DNA. Here the sample spans some 160,000 clones, just over 90% being singletons. The chain joins TRBV11-2 to TRBJ2-3; D ambiguous. The TCR originated in a man between 18 and 35 years old with acute or convalescent COVID-19. The sequenced sample consisted of peripheral blood. CDR3 protein: CASSATRFTDTQYF. The CDR3 DNA reads as TGTGCCAGCAGCGCGACACGATTTACAGATACGCAGTATTTT. Based on the CDR3 plus reference TRBV11-2 and TRBJ2-3, the full variable domain is EAGVAQSPRYKIIEKRQSVAFWCNPISGHATLYWYQQILGQGPKLLIQFQNNGVVDDSQLPKDRFSAERLKGVDSTLKIQPAKLEDSAVYLCASSATRFTDTQYFGPGTRLTVL.